This T cell receptor beta chain was profiled in a study of blood T cells in healthy people across ages. It was with a sample-barcoded 5' primer and a J-beta primer mix that a second PCR of roughly 7 to 12 cycles was run. Each CDR3 protein is one row after TCRdb ran MiXCR on the 5' RACE reads. In the table there are approximately 1.5 million distinct CDR3 sequences, about 32% of which are singletons. The CDR3 length is 17 residues. J lost 7 bases, V lost 3 bases, and 16 bases had no gene match. Germline V gene lookup returns CDR1 KGHSH and CDR2 LQKENI. Donors were healthy Caucasian individuals from Russia aged roughly 6 to 90.

Sequencing was performed on blood. The receptor comes from a woman aged 25 to 39 in good health. The chain has TRBV18 and TRBJ2-3, with 7 nucleotides matching TRBD2. The CDR3, as DNA: TGTGCCAGCTCACCCTTTTCACTAGCGAAAGGGACTCATACGCAGTATTTT. It translates to CASSPFSLAKGTHTQYF.